The 13 T cell receptor beta chains below come from one sample, sequenced in a study of blood T cell repertoires in COVID-19. Generated by immunoSEQ multiplex PCR, the TCRdb table keeps only in-frame clones and is missing some. The data hold about 170,000 clones, with 90% to 95% observed a single time. The sequencing input was peripheral blood. Source of these receptors: a woman in her fifties or sixties with acute or convalescent COVID-19.

The V and J genes are TRBV30 and TRBJ1-4, with TRBD1 identical over 7 bases. The V and J ends lost 4 bases and 3 bases, in that order; junction bases with no gene match: 5. From germline, CDR1 is GTSNPN and CDR2 SVGIG (reference sequence). The CDR3 totals 14 residues. The CDR3 DNA reads as TGTGCCTGGACTCCCGGGACAGCTAATGAAAAACTGTTTTTT. Protein sequence: CAWTPGTANEKLFF.

V usage is TRBV15 and J usage is TRBJ2-7; 7 bases align to TRBD2. The CDR3 consists of 14 residues. The V and J ends lost 0 bases and 6 bases, in that order; junction bases with no gene match: 5. In germline, CDR1 is LNHNV, CDR2 YYDKDF (reference sequence). CDR3 sequence: CATSREGSGAEQYF. CDR3 in DNA: TGTGCCACCAGCAGAGAGGGAAGCGGGGCCGAGCAGTACTTC.

The genes are TRBV20-1 and TRBJ2-7; tentative D call: TRBD1 (5 bases). Germline values: CDR1 DFQATT, CDR2 SNEGSKA (reference sequence). V gave up 7 bases and J gave up 6 bases, with 7 bases separating them. CDR3 length: 9 amino acids. CDR3: CSVGVEQYF. Here the CDR3 DNA reads TGCAGTGTAGGGGTCGAGCAGTACTTC.

The gene calls are TRBV10-3 and TRBJ1-1; 10 bases match TRBD1. The CDR3 runs to 14 residues. The V and J ends lost 4 bases and 5 bases, in that order; junction bases with no gene match: 4. Germline values: CDR1 ENHRY, CDR2 SYGVKD. The CDR3 sequence: CAISGQGASTEAFF. For the CDR3, the DNA is TGTGCCATCAGTGGACAGGGGGCTAGTACTGAAGCTTTCTTT.

The rearrangement joins TRBV18 to TRBJ1-2; 8 nucleotides align to TRBD1. This CDR3 has 17 amino acids. Germline assignment: CDR1 KGHSH and CDR2 LQKENI. V lost 3 bases to trimming and J lost 0 bases; unmatched junction nucleotides: 9. Written as DNA, the CDR3 is TGTGCCAGCTCACCTTTAGGGACAGGAGAGGCTAACTATGGCTACACCTTC. It codes for CASSPLGTGEANYGYTF.

The chain is built from TRBV3-1 (or the pseudogene TRBV3-2) and TRBJ1-6, with TRBD1 matching 7 bases. V trimming: 1 base; J trimming: 12 bases; junction bases outside the gene matches: 9. The CDR3 is 15 residues long. Germline V gives CDR1 LGHDT, CDR2 YNNKEL (reference sequence). This CDR3 is CASSQVPGQTQPLHF. In DNA form, the CDR3 reads TGTGCCAGCAGCCAAGTCCCGGGACAGACGCAACCCCTCCACTTT.

This chain joins TRBV5-4 and TRBJ1-4; a possible D gene is TRBD1 (6 bases). CDR3 length: 14 residues. Germline lookup yields CDR1 SGHNT and CDR2 YYREEE (reference sequence). Trimming shortened V by 3 bases and J by 5 bases, and 11 bases separated the two germline ends. The DNA for the CDR3 is TGTGCCAGCAGCTCGCCAACAGGGAATGAAAAACTGTTTTTT. Protein sequence: CASSSPTGNEKLFF.

The V gene is TRBV20-1, the J gene TRBJ2-1, with D perhaps matching TRBD1 (6 bases). V lost 5 bases and J 7 bases, leaving 9 bases between the germline ends. Per the germline V gene, CDR1 is DFQATT and CDR2 is SNEGSKA (reference sequence). The CDR3 runs 11 residues. CDR3 sequence reads: CSAEGVNEQFF. The CDR3 DNA is TGCAGTGCTGAGGGGGTGAATGAGCAGTTCTTC.

This clone was counted a single time. The chain recombines TRBV6-2 or TRBV6-3 with TRBJ1-5; D remains unclear. From germline, CDR1 is MNHEY and CDR2 SVGEGT. The CDR3 sequence is 14 residues long. Trimming removed 5 bases from V and 0 bases from J, with 8 bases in between. The CDR3 coding sequence is TGTGCCAGCAGTCGGGAGGGTAGCAATCAGCCCCAGCATTTT. It translates to CASSREGSNQPQHF.

The V and J genes are TRBV23-1 and TRBJ1-6; D is undetermined. TRBV23-1 is an open reading frame whose function is uncertain. The CDR3 runs to 19 residues. The V gene lost 6 bases and the J gene lost 4 bases, with 25 bases spanning the gap. Written as DNA, the CDR3 is TGCGCCAGCAGCCCACAGAGGGTGGGTGCTACCTTTTATAATTCACCCCTCCACTTT. Translated, it gives CASSPQRVGATFYNSPLHF.

The chain recombines TRBV19 with TRBJ2-1, with 9 bases that match TRBD2. Germline assignment: CDR1 LNHDA and CDR2 SQIVND (reference sequence). There are 16 residues in the CDR3. V was pared by 5 bases and J by 6 bases, with 11 bases of the junction left unmatched. The CDR3 sequence: CASSRGLASLPNEQFF. CDR3 DNA sequence: TGTGCCAGTAGTCGGGGACTAGCCTCCTTACCCAATGAGCAGTTCTTC.

J is TRBJ2-7 and V is TRBV9, with a possible D match to TRBD1 (5 bases). The CDR3 extends over 11 amino acids. Germline V CDR1 and CDR2: SGDLS, YYNGEE. The ends were cut back, 5 bases at V and 3 bases at J, with 6 bases in the middle. CDR3 region: CASRTGYEQYF. CDR3 in DNA: TGTGCCAGCAGAACAGGCTACGAGCAGTACTTC.

This chain joins TRBV6-5 and TRBJ1-2, with 10 bases matching TRBD1. CDR1 and CDR2 (germline): MNHEY, SVGAGI. The CDR3 is 14 amino acids. V gave up 4 bases and J gave up 3 bases; unmatched junction bases: 2. The CDR3 DNA reads TGTGCCAGCAGTTGGGACAGGGGAGACTATGGCTACACCTTC. It specifies CASSWDRGDYGYTF.